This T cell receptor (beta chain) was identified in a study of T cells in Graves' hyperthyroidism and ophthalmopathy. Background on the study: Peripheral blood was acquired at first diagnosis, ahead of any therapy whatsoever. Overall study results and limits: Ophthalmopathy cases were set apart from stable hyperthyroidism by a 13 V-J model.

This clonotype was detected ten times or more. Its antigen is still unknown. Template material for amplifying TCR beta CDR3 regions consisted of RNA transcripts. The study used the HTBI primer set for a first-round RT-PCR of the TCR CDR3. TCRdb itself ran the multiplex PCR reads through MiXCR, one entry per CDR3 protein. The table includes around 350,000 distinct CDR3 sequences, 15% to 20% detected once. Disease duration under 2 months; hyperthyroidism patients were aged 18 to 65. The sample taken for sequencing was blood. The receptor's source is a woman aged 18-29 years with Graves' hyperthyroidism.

The CDR3 nucleotides are TGTGCCAGCAGCTTTGTTGCCGGGGCCCTCGGCTACGAGCAGTACTTC. Translated, it gives CASSFVAGALGYEQYF. J is TRBJ2-7 and V is TRBV13; D is tentatively TRBD1 or TRBD2 (5 bases each). V was clipped by 3 bases and J by 3 bases, with 18 bases between them. The CDR3 extends over 16 amino acids. Germline CDR1 is PRHDT and CDR2 is FYEKMQ (reference sequence).